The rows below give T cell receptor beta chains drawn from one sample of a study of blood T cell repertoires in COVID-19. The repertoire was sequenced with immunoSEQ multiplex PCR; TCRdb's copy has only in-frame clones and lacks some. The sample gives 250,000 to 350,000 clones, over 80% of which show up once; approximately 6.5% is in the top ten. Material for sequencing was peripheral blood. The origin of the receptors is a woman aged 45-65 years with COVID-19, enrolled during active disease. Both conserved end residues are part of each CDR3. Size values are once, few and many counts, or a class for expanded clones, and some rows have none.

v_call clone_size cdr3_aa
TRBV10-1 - CASSDPGLAGGPPTEQFF
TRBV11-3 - CASNAGQGRTDTQYF
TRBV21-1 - CASSRRTTGQGVYEQYF
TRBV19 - CASSIRGSYYGGYTF
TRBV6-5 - CASENRGTETQYF
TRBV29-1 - CSVEGDRDIYGYTF
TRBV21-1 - CASNPRDSSYEQYF
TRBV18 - CASSPGTQETQYF
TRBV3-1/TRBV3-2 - CASSQFQGAPQPQHF
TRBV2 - CASSVSGGLNTEAFF
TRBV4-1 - CASSQEKTGGREKLFF
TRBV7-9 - CASSYKSRGRDGYTF
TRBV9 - CASSAGQWSYEQYF
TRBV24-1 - CATSGFRSYGYTF
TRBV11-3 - CASSSEGTPGNTIYF
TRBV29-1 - CSVTPSVSSYNEQFF
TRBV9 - CASSVGIGTGWNTIYF
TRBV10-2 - CASSEEWTGGAGNYGYTF
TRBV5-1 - CASSWTSGRNNEQFF
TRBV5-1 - CASSFTGTSGSLSYEQYF
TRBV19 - CASDLGGTHPSYNEQFF
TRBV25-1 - CASSTGPAPGDNEQFF
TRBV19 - CASSDARTGNTEAFF
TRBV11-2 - CASSSGSGSQYYEQYF
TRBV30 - CAWSDLASYGYTF
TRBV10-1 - CASSDPRANEQYF
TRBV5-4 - CASSLAGADTQYF
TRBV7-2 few CASSLLGANNSPLHF
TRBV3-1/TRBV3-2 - CASSPQRELYNEQFF
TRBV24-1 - CATKDHRYCEAFF
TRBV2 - CASSLPDPRDKPGGLTYEQYF
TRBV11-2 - CASSFSRRQGYGNTIYF
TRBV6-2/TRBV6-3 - CASSSQGADTGELFF
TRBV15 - CATSRATSGYEQFF
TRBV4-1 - CASSQEAGGPHEQYF
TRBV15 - CATSRSGNTEAFF